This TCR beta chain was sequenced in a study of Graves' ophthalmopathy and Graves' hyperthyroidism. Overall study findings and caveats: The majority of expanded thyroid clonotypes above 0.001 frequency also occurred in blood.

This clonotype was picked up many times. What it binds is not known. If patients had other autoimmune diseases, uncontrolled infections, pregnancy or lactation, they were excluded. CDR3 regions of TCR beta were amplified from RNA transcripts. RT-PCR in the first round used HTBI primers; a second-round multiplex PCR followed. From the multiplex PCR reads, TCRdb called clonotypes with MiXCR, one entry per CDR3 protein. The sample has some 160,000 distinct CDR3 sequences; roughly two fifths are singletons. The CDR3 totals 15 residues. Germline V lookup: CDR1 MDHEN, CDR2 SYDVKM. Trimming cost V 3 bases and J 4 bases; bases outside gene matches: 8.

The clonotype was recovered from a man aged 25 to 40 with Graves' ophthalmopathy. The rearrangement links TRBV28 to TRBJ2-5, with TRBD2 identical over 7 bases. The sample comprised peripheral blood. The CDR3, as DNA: TGTGCCAGCAGTTTGGCGGGGAGGGCCGGAGAGACCCAGTACTTC. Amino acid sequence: CASSLAGRAGETQYF.